The following is a TCR beta chain sequence with its context. Per germline, CDR1 SQVTM and CDR2 ANQGSEA. This CDR3 comprises 14 residues. Some clones are missing from TCRdb's copy, which holds only in-frame ones; the method was immunoSEQ multiplex PCR. The profile covers over 25,000 clones, with 79% appearing a single time and around 3.7% taken by the ten largest. The data stem from a study of T cells in narcolepsy. The TCR comes from a human donor in good health. The sample taken for sequencing was memory (CD45RA-) CD4+ T cells from blood. J is TRBJ2-3 and V is TRBV29-1; 10 nucleotides align to TRBD2. The CDR3 DNA follows: TGCAGTTCACGTCGCGATAGCGGGAGGGATACGCAGTATTTT. Its translation: CSSRRDSGRDTQYF.